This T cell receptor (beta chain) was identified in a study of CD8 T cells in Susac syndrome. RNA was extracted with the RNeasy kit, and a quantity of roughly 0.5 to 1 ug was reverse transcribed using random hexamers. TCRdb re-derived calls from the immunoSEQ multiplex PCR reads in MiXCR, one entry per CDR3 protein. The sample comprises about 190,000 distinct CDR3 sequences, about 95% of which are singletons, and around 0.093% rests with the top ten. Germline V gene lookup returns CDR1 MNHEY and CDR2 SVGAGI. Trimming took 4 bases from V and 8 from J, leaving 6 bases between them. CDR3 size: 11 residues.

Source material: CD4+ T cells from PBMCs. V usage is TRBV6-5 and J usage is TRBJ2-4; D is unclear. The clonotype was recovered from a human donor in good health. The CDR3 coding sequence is TGTGCCAGCAGTTCTGGAGACATTCAGTACTTC. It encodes CASSSGDIQYF.